Presented here are 14 T cell receptor beta chains from one specimen sequenced in a study of regulatory dendritic cells for organ transplantation. TCRdb keeps only in-frame clones here, not all; method: immunoSEQ multiplex PCR. The sample has 28,000 or so clones, roughly 85% seen once; the top ten hold approximately 0.094%. What was sequenced was naive CD4+ T cells from blood. The subset was: CD45RA+ naive T cells. All receptors derive from a human donor in good health.

This clone appeared a few times. The rearrangement links TRBV5-4 to TRBJ1-2; 7 bases match TRBD1. Germline lookup yields CDR1 SGHNT and CDR2 YYREEE (reference sequence). V lost 4 bases, J lost 4 bases, and 7 bases stayed unmatched. The CDR3 runs 14 residues. The CDR3 nucleotides are TGTGCCAGCAGCCCAACAGGGGATGGCTATGGCTACACCTTC. Protein: CASSPTGDGYGYTF.

The J gene is TRBJ2-3, the V gene TRBV11-2; a possible D gene is TRBD1 (5 bases). Trimming cost V 5 bases and J 2 bases, with 11 bases left between them. Germline values: CDR1 SGHAT, CDR2 FQNNGV. CDR3 length: 14 residues. CDR3 DNA sequence: TGTGCCAGCAGCGACCGACAGATCACAGATACGCAGTATTTT. Translation gives CASSDRQITDTQYF.

The rearrangement links TRBV6-1 to TRBJ1-1; D may be TRBD1 (5 bases). V lost 1 base and J lost 1, with 16 bases in between. This CDR3 contains 17 residues. Germline lookup yields CDR1 MNHNS and CDR2 SASEGT. DNA of the CDR3: TGTGCCAGCAGTGAAGTCGGGGGAATGCGATCGAACACTGAAGCTTTCTTT. It yields the protein CASSEVGGMRSNTEAFF.

The CDR3 reads CASSDQGQGGQPQHF. CDR3 bases: TGTGCCAGCAGTGATCAGGGACAGGGAGGCCAGCCCCAGCATTTT. The chain recombines TRBV2 with TRBJ1-5; 9 nucleotides line up with TRBD1. V gave up 3 bases and J gave up 7 bases; unmatched junction bases: 7. The CDR3 is 15 residues long. Looked up from germline, CDR1 is SNHLY and CDR2 is FYNNEI.

CDR3 in DNA: TGTGCCAGCAGTCGGACACCCTTCGCCGGGGAGCTGTTTTTT. Its protein product is CASSRTPFAGELFF. The V and J genes are TRBV27 and TRBJ2-2; D might be TRBD1 (5 bases). Germline CDR1 is MNHEY and CDR2 is SMNVEV (reference sequence). The CDR3 covers 14 residues. V lost 5 bases and J 6 bases, leaving 13 bases between the germline ends.

The rearrangement joins TRBV19 to TRBJ2-5, with D hard to call. The V end lost 5 bases, the J end lost 2 bases, and 9 bases lay between the germline ends. Germline V gene lookup returns CDR1 LNHDA and CDR2 SQIVND (reference sequence). The CDR3 extends over 13 amino acids. The CDR3 region is CASSQARQETQYF. CDR3 DNA: TGTGCCAGTAGTCAGGCACGGCAAGAGACCCAGTACTTC.

This clone was recorded only once. The rearrangement joins TRBV5-1 to TRBJ2-1, with D possibly being TRBD2 (5 bases). The germline CDR1 and CDR2 sequences are SGHRS and YFSETQ. V lost 0 bases, J lost 0 bases, and 10 bases lay in between. The CDR3 has 16 amino acids. The CDR3 spells CASSLVSRGSYNEQFF. The CDR3 DNA is TGCGCCAGCAGCTTGGTCAGCCGGGGCTCCTACAATGAGCAGTTCTTC.

The rearrangement joins TRBV2 to TRBJ2-2; tentative D call: TRBD2 (7 bases). Deletions cut 4 bases from V and 4 bases from J, with 13 bases between. From germline, CDR1 is SNHLY and CDR2 FYNNEI. CDR3 size: 15 residues. CDR3 bases: TGTGCCAGCAGTGGGGGGGGGCAGAGCACCGGGGAGCTGTTTTTT. Amino acid sequence: CASSGGGQSTGELFF.

This rearrangement joins TRBV5-1 to TRBJ2-5; 8 bases map to TRBD2. CDR3 length: 15 amino acids. Germline values: CDR1 SGHRS, CDR2 YFSETQ. The V gene end was trimmed by 4 bases and the J gene end by 2 bases; junction bases not matched to a gene: 7. This CDR3 is CASSTLAGRQETQYF. DNA of the CDR3: TGCGCCAGCAGCACCTTAGCGGGGCGACAAGAGACCCAGTACTTC.

The chain combines TRBV5-6 with TRBJ2-7; D may be TRBD1 (6 bases). Germline assignment: CDR1 SGHDT and CDR2 YYEEEE. The V end lost 2 bases, the J end lost 5 bases, and 14 bases lay between the germline ends. This CDR3 region has 14 residues. CDR3 nucleotides: TGTGCCAGCAGCTTTCAGGGGATTAGCGACGAGCAGTACTTC. As protein: CASSFQGISDEQYF.

The V and J genes are TRBV6-5 and TRBJ1-2; 7 positions match TRBD1. The CDR3 length is 14 residues. Losses at the gene ends were 7 bases for V and 4 bases for J; bases not matched to a gene: 9. CDR1 is MNHEY, CDR2 SVGAGI, per germline. CDR3 protein: CASKADRVGYGYTF. In nucleotides, the CDR3 is TGTGCCAGCAAGGCTGACAGGGTGGGCTATGGCTACACCTTC.

This chain joins TRBV7-9 and TRBJ1-4; D is unresolved. Trimming left V 5 bases short and J 5 bases short, with 6 bases between. In germline, CDR1 is SEHNR, CDR2 FQNEAQ (reference sequence). This CDR3 spans 12 amino acids. CDR3 region: CASSIRNEKLFF. The CDR3 region has the DNA TGTGCCAGCAGCATCAGAAATGAAAAACTGTTTTTT.

The rearrangement joins TRBV5-1 to TRBJ2-1, with a possible D match to TRBD1 (6 bases). Germline values: CDR1 SGHRS, CDR2 YFSETQ. Between the trimmed V and J ends, which lost 6 bases and 2 bases, there was a span of 15 bases. CDR3 length: 15 amino acids. CDR3 sequence reads: CASKTGSLTYNEQFF. In DNA, the CDR3 is TGCGCCAGCAAGACAGGCTCCCTCACCTACAATGAGCAGTTCTTC.

The chain recombines TRBV7-6 with TRBJ1-2, with 9 bases matching TRBD1. The germline gives CDR1 SGHVS, CDR2 FNYEAQ. The CDR3 is made up of 15 amino acids. The junction had 9 bases not matched to a gene; V was cut back by 4 bases and J by 6 bases. The CDR3 nucleotides read TGTGCCAGCAGCTCAAACCGGGACAGGGTTAATGGCTACACCTTC. Translation: CASSSNRDRVNGYTF.